The 9 T cell receptor beta chains below were found in one sample sequenced in a study of CD8 T cells in ankylosing spondylitis. Each CDR3 protein gets one entry after TCRdb re-called the 5' RACE reads with MiXCR. The repertoire holds under 550,000 distinct CDR3 sequences, with 26% as singletons. These receptors have no identified antigens. Broader study findings: Seven to nine highly homologous variants formed a TCR beta motif that appeared characteristic of ankylosing spondylitis blood.

The sample consisted of blood, either unsorted or a sorted T cell fraction (not recorded which). Receptors were obtained from a male donor with ankylosing spondylitis.

This clonotype was recorded a few times. The genes are TRBV6-1 and TRBJ2-7, with 8 nucleotides matching TRBD2. The CDR3 has 14 amino acids. With V trimmed by 8 bases and J by 3 bases, 9 bases remained unmatched. Germline CDR1 is MNHNS and CDR2 is SASEGT. The DNA for the CDR3 is TGTGCCAGCGGGGGCGGGAGGTCCTACTACGAGCAGTACGTC. It specifies CASGGGRSYYEQYV.

The chain recombines TRBV29-1 with TRBJ2-1; unclear D gene. Germline V lookup: CDR1 SQVTM, CDR2 ANQGSEA. V lost 6 bases and J 0 bases, leaving 6 bases between the germline ends. This CDR3 is built from 12 residues. In DNA, the CDR3 is TGCAGCGTAGTGAGCTCCTACAATGAGCAGTTCTTC. Translating gives CSVVSSYNEQFF.

This clonotype was detected a few times. V gene TRBV2 combines with J gene TRBJ2-3, with 8 bases fitting TRBD2. Germline CDR1 SNHLY, CDR2 FYNNEI. V lost 6 bases and J lost 2; bases outside the gene matches: 4. The CDR3 spans 14 residues. The CDR3 DNA reads TGTGCCAGCAGCACTAGCGGACTCACAGATACGCAGTATTTT. The encoded protein is CASSTSGLTDTQYF.

V gene TRBV12-3 or TRBV12-4 combines with J gene TRBJ1-1; 7 bases line up with TRBD1. This CDR3 is 13 amino acids long. J gave up 3 bases and V 5 bases, and 3 bases lay outside the gene matches. The CDR3 protein is CASSRDSHTEAFF. CDR3 sequence (DNA): TGTGCCAGCAGTCGGGACAGCCACACTGAAGCTTTCTTT.

The sample holds a few counts of this clonotype. This rearrangement joins TRBV5-1 to TRBJ2-3, with D possibly matching TRBD2 (6 bases). V lost 2 bases, J lost 5 bases, and 15 bases lay in between. The V gene's germline CDR1 is SGHRS and CDR2 YFSETQ. The CDR3 has 15 residues. CDR3 sequence reads: CASSLAGGVGDTQYF. As DNA, the CDR3 is TGCGCCAGCAGCTTAGCGGGCGGGGTCGGAGATACGCAGTATTTT.

This clonotype has more than one count but fewer than ten. V is TRBV7-9 and J is TRBJ2-1; D is unclear. Trimming cost V 2 bases and J 5 bases, with 7 bases left between them. From germline, CDR1 is SEHNR and CDR2 FQNEAQ (reference sequence). The CDR3 covers 13 residues. Here the CDR3 DNA reads TGTGCCAGCAGCTTATCGGTTCACAATGAGCAGTTCTTC. Its translation: CASSLSVHNEQFF.

This sequence joins TRBV7-8 and TRBJ2-1; the D is unclear. CDR3 length: 16 residues. Trimming took 1 base from V and 4 from J, leaving 14 bases between them. Germline V lookup: CDR1 SGHVS, CDR2 FQNEAQ. This CDR3 reads CASSLGLTREYNEQFF. Here the CDR3 DNA reads TGTGCCAGCAGCTTAGGCTTAACGAGAGAGTACAATGAGCAGTTCTTC. Together with reference TRBV7-8 and TRBJ2-1, the CDR3 gives the full variable domain: GAGVSQSPRYKVAKRGQDVALRCDPISGHVSLFWYQQALGQGPEFLTYFQNEAQLDKSGLPSDRFFAERPEGSVSTLKIQRTQQEDSAVYLCASSLGLTREYNEQFFGPGTRLTVL.

This clonotype occurred a few times. The chain couples TRBV15 to TRBJ2-2, with TRBD2 as a possible D gene (5 bases). Per the germline V gene, CDR1 is LNHNV and CDR2 is YYDKDF (reference sequence). The length of the CDR3 is 15 residues. V was cut by 3 bases and J by 1 base, with 9 bases left in between. CDR3 protein: CATSRSGKNTGELFF. The CDR3 coding sequence is TGTGCCACCAGCAGGTCCGGGAAGAACACCGGGGAGCTGTTTTTT.

This clonotype was seen only a few times. This rearrangement joins TRBV27 to TRBJ2-3; 10 bases map to TRBD2. The CDR3 covers 13 residues. With 8 bases clipped from V and 6 bases from J, the junction kept 5 bases outside the gene matches. Germline-derived CDR1 and CDR2 are MNHEY and SMNVEV (reference sequence). The CDR3 loop reads CASGSGRKDTQYF. CDR3 DNA: TGTGCCAGCGGTAGCGGGAGGAAGGATACGCAGTATTTT.